The 31 T cell receptor beta chains presented below share a single source sample, sequenced in a study of T cell changes during pregnancy in multiple sclerosis. The data were produced by immunoSEQ multiplex PCR, yet TCRdb's version contains in-frame clones alone and is incomplete. The sample yields 81,000 or so clones, roughly nine tenths seen once. The sample was PBMCs, taken in the first trimester of pregnancy. These receptor sequences come from a female donor in good health, serving as a control in a pregnancy study. Some clones in this sample may be carry-over from other donors' samples.

This clone has only a few counts. The chain recombines TRBV6-1 with TRBJ1-5, with D unresolved. The V end was cut by 1 base, the J end by 5 bases, with 9 bases between. Per germline, CDR1 MNHNS and CDR2 SASEGT. CDR3 length: 14 amino acids. CDR3 sequence (DNA): TGTGCCAGCAGTGAAGTTACGGTAGATCAGCCCCAGCATTTT. This translates into CASSEVTVDQPQHF.

This clone showed up just a few times. The V and J genes are TRBV5-1 and TRBJ1-1, with D unresolved. Germline V CDR1 and CDR2: SGHRS, YFSETQ. The CDR3 runs 14 residues. The V end was cut by 0 bases, the J end by 1 base, with 7 bases between. Here the CDR3 reads CASSLGRENTEAFF. CDR3 sequence (DNA): TGCGCCAGCAGCTTGGGACGGGAGAACACTGAAGCTTTCTTT.

This rearrangement joins TRBV2 to TRBJ2-7; D may be TRBD2 (6 bases). V shed 7 bases and J shed 11 bases, with 15 bases lying between them. This CDR3 comprises 11 residues. Germline loops: CDR1 SNHLY, CDR2 FYNNEI. The CDR3 DNA sequence: TGTGCCAGCACCGACGGGGGATCTGAGTACTTC. Amino acids: CASTDGGSEYF.

As DNA, the CDR3 is TGTGCCAGCAGGAGAGCTAACTATGGCTACACCTTC. This gives the protein CASRRANYGYTF. The chain uses TRBV2 and TRBJ1-2, with D uncertain. Germline assignment: CDR1 SNHLY and CDR2 FYNNEI. The germline V and J ends were trimmed by 6 bases and 0 bases, with 5 bases remaining between them. CDR3 length equals 12 residues.

This chain connects TRBV20-1 to TRBJ2-7; D gene uncertain. Germline V lookup: CDR1 DFQATT, CDR2 SNEGSKA (reference sequence). CDR3 size: 11 residues. Between the trimmed V and J ends, which lost 3 bases and 5 bases, there was a span of 8 bases. CDR3 residues: CSASGPNEQYF. The CDR3 bases are TGCAGTGCTAGCGGTCCGAACGAGCAGTACTTC.

The V gene is TRBV7-6, the J gene TRBJ2-4; possible D gene TRBD2, 7 bases. From germline, CDR1 is SGHVS and CDR2 FNYEAQ. V lost 1 base and J 3 bases, leaving 10 bases between the germline ends. This CDR3 is 15 amino acids long. The CDR3 protein is CASSLGRGGKNIQYF. DNA of the CDR3: TGTGCCAGCAGCTTAGGAAGGGGGGGCAAAAACATTCAGTACTTC.

In its sample, this clone was seen a few times. In DNA form, the CDR3 reads TGTGCCAGCAGCGGCAGGGGGCGAGGTGAAAAACTGTTTTTT. The encoded protein is CASSGRGRGEKLFF. The chain links TRBV7-8 to TRBJ1-4; 8 bases align to TRBD1. The CDR3 spans 14 residues. V lost 5 bases, J lost 7 bases, and 6 bases stayed unmatched. Germline CDR1 SGHVS, CDR2 FQNEAQ.

The V gene is TRBV7-9, the J gene TRBJ2-5, with no clear D. Per the germline V gene, CDR1 is SEHNR and CDR2 is FQNEAQ (reference sequence). V dropped 2 bases and J dropped 5 bases, with 12 bases sitting between them. The CDR3 has 14 residues. This CDR3 reads CASSLRRVEETQYF. DNA of the CDR3: TGTGCCAGCAGCTTAAGACGGGTGGAGGAGACCCAGTACTTC.

This clone has more than one count but fewer than ten. The V call is TRBV4-2, the J call TRBJ1-2; 11 bases map to TRBD1. Germline CDR1 is LGHNA and CDR2 is YNFKEQ. V lost 3 bases and J lost 7; bases outside the gene matches: 7. The CDR3 is made up of 15 amino acids. The CDR3 DNA reads TGTGCCAGCAGCCACTCGGACAGGGGGCAGGGTGGCTACACCTTC. It specifies CASSHSDRGQGGYTF.

This chain links TRBV19 with TRBJ2-1, with a weak D call TRBD2 (6 bases). V was clipped by 4 bases and J by 0 bases, with 7 bases between them. The germline gives CDR1 LNHDA, CDR2 SQIVND (reference sequence). The CDR3 spans 14 residues. This CDR3 reads CASSSGASYNEQFF. CDR3 DNA: TGTGCCAGTAGTAGCGGGGCCTCCTACAATGAGCAGTTCTTC.

The genes are TRBV5-6 and TRBJ2-4, with D tentatively TRBD2 (6 bases). From germline, CDR1 is SGHDT and CDR2 YYEEEE. CDR3 length equals 19 residues. Trimming removed 1 base at V and 1 base at J, with 21 bases between. This CDR3 reads CASSLLWRERGEAKNIQYF. The CDR3 nucleotides read TGTGCCAGCAGCTTGCTATGGCGGGAACGGGGTGAGGCCAAAAACATTCAGTACTTC. The entire variable domain, with the rest obtained from reference TRBV5-6 and TRBJ2-4, is as follows: DAGVTQSPTHLIKTRGQQVTLRCSPKSGHDTVSWYQQALGQGPQFIFQYYEEEERQRGNFPDRFSGHQFPNYSSELNVNALLLGDSALYLCASSLLWRERGEAKNIQYFGAGTRLSVL.

The CDR3 nucleotides read TGTGCCAGAAGCCCTAGCGGGCGAGAGCAGTTCTTC. It translates to CARSPSGREQFF. The rearrangement joins TRBV5-3 to TRBJ2-1; 8 bases map to TRBD2. TRBV5-3 qualifies as an ORF whose function is uncertain. V shed 4 bases and J 10 bases; nucleotides not matched to a gene: 4. The CDR3 runs to 12 residues.

The CDR3 spells CASSLNLEGQVNQPQHF. The CDR3 DNA reads as TGTGCCAGCAGTTTAAACCTAGAGGGACAGGTAAATCAGCCCCAGCATTTT. The chain recombines TRBV27 with TRBJ1-5; 8 bases are a match to TRBD1. CDR3 length: 17 residues. Germline V gene lookup returns CDR1 MNHEY and CDR2 SMNVEV (reference sequence). The trim removed 2 bases at V and 4 bases at J, leaving 10 bases unmatched.

The chain has TRBV7-8 and TRBJ1-1; 10 positions match TRBD1. Trimming at V came to 3 bases and at J to 3 bases, leaving 10 bases not matched to a gene. This CDR3 region has 17 residues. Looked up from germline, CDR1 is SGHVS and CDR2 is FQNEAQ. The CDR3 coding sequence is TGTGCCAGCAGCTTGATGGACAGGGGGAAGGTGTACACTGAAGCTTTCTTT. It yields the protein CASSLMDRGKVYTEAFF.

The chain couples TRBV10-1 to TRBJ2-7, with 7 bases that match TRBD1. The CDR3 length is 15 residues. Germline values: CDR1 WNHNN, CDR2 SYGVQD (reference sequence). Trimming cost V 2 bases and J 2 bases; bases outside gene matches: 6. The CDR3 nucleotides read TGCGCCAGCAGTGAGGGACAGGCTGGGACCTACGAGCAGTACTTC. This gives the protein CASSEGQAGTYEQYF.

The chain couples TRBV5-1 to TRBJ2-3; 8 bases fit TRBD2. The CDR3 is 15 residues long. V was pared by 1 base and J by 3 bases, with 4 bases of the junction left unmatched. Germline loops: CDR1 SGHRS, CDR2 YFSETQ. CDR3 region: CASSLTSGLTDTQYF. In DNA form, the CDR3 reads TGCGCCAGCAGCTTGACTAGCGGTCTTACAGATACGCAGTATTTT. Looking up the rest from reference TRBV5-1 and TRBJ2-3 gives the full variable domain: KAGVTQTPRYLIKTRGQQVTLSCSPISGHRSVSWYQQTPGQGLQFLFEYFSETQRNKGNFPGRFSGRQFSNSRSEMNVSTLELGDSALYLCASSLTSGLTDTQYFGPGTRLTVL.

This chain links TRBV19 with TRBJ2-7; TRBD2 might be the D (6 bases). Germline CDR1 LNHDA, CDR2 SQIVND (reference sequence). The CDR3 is made up of 15 amino acids. V lost 5 bases, J lost 2 bases, and 16 bases lay in between. This chain's CDR3 is CASSLAVLHTYEQYF. CDR3 in DNA: TGTGCCAGTAGTTTAGCGGTGCTCCATACCTACGAGCAGTACTTC.

This sequence joins TRBV7-2 and TRBJ2-1; 7 nucleotides match TRBD2. The CDR3 sequence is 15 residues long. In germline, CDR1 is SGHTA, CDR2 FQGNSA. Trimming cost V 5 bases and J 3 bases; bases outside gene matches: 7. The CDR3 protein is CASSPSAGRYNEQFF. In DNA, the CDR3 is TGTGCCAGCAGCCCTTCAGCGGGGCGCTACAATGAGCAGTTCTTC.

The sample holds a few counts of this clone. The J gene is TRBJ1-1, the V gene TRBV4-1; possibly TRBD1 for D (5 bases). The germline gives CDR1 MGHRA, CDR2 YSYEKL. The V and J ends lost 4 bases and 7 bases respectively, with 16 bases between them. The CDR3 spans 14 residues. The CDR3 spells CASSLEGINGEAFF. CDR3 nucleotide sequence: TGCGCCAGCAGCCTGGAGGGGATCAATGGTGAAGCTTTCTTT.

The V and J genes are TRBV2 and TRBJ1-1; no definite D call. The V end was cut by 6 bases, the J end by 1 base, with 15 bases between. The CDR3 is 15 amino acids. The V gene's germline CDR1 is SNHLY and CDR2 FYNNEI. The CDR3 reads CASRERGEGNTEAFF. In nucleotides, the CDR3 is TGTGCCAGCAGGGAACGGGGTGAGGGGAACACTGAAGCTTTCTTT.

The CDR3 is CASSLALTRDYRDTIYF. CDR3 sequence (DNA): TGTGCCAGCAGCTTAGCGTTAACCCGGGATTATAGGGACACCATATATTTT. The chain joins TRBV7-6 to TRBJ1-3; D call uncertain. Germline lookup yields CDR1 SGHVS and CDR2 FNYEAQ. Trimming took off 0 bases at V and 8 bases at J, with 20 bases between the two ends. The CDR3 consists of 17 residues.

The chain links TRBV6-1 to TRBJ2-7; 11 nucleotides align to TRBD1. The junction had 5 bases not matched to a gene; V was cut back by 3 bases and J by 7 bases. Germline CDR1 is MNHNS and CDR2 is SASEGT. CDR3 length equals 14 residues. The CDR3 spells CASSDGQGAGEQYF. CDR3 DNA: TGTGCCAGCAGTGATGGACAGGGGGCGGGGGAGCAGTACTTC.

The chain combines TRBV11-3 with TRBJ2-1, with D perhaps matching TRBD2 (6 bases). The V end lost 3 bases, the J end lost 10 bases, and 10 bases lay between the germline ends. The germline gives CDR1 SGHNT, CDR2 YENEEA. CDR3 length equals 12 residues. CDR3 protein: CASSLQAGEQFF. The CDR3 nucleotides are TGTGCCAGCAGCTTGCAGGCGGGGGAGCAGTTCTTC.

V and J are TRBV7-2 and TRBJ2-2, with TRBD2 identical over 8 bases. This CDR3 is 13 amino acids long. In germline, CDR1 is SGHTA, CDR2 FQGNSA. The V gene end was trimmed by 4 bases and the J gene end by 10 bases; junction bases not matched to a gene: 5. The CDR3 coding sequence is TGTGCCAGCAGCTCAGGACTAGCAGTGGAGCTGTTTTTT. Encoded protein: CASSSGLAVELFF.

Notes on this clone: At one boundary the junction diverges from the germline segment, which might be a read error. V is TRBV7-2 and J is TRBJ2-1; the D gene is possibly TRBD2 (7 bases). In germline, CDR1 is SGHTA, CDR2 FQGNSA. This CDR3 comprises 13 residues. The CDR3 reads CASNLGGGNEQFF. In DNA form, the CDR3 reads TGTGCCAGCAACTTAGGGGGAGGGAATGAGCAGTTCTTC. The full variable domain, in which reference TRBV7-2 and TRBJ2-1 provide the parts outside the CDR3, is GAGVSQSPSNKVTEKGKDVELRCDPISGHTALYWYRQSLGQGLEFLIYFQGNSAPDKSGLPSDRFSAERTGGSVSTLTIQRTQQEDSAVYLCASNLGGGNEQFFGPGTRLTVL.

The chain employs TRBV6-5 and TRBJ1-1, with D possibly matching TRBD1 (6 bases). The V and J ends lost 4 bases and 3 bases respectively, with 12 bases between them. Germline V gives CDR1 MNHEY, CDR2 SVGAGI. CDR3 size: 14 residues. CDR3 nucleotide sequence: TGTGCCAGCAGTTTGGAGGGGGGGGACACTGAAGCTTTCTTT. Protein product: CASSLEGGDTEAFF.

J is TRBJ2-1 and V is TRBV7-9; 12 nucleotides align to TRBD2. The CDR3 is made up of 15 amino acids. The junction had 6 bases not matched to a gene; V was cut back by 5 bases and J by 7 bases. Germline values: CDR1 SEHNR, CDR2 FQNEAQ (reference sequence). CDR3 loop: CASSTGLAGWNEQFF. CDR3 DNA sequence: TGTGCCAGCAGCACCGGACTAGCGGGATGGAATGAGCAGTTCTTC.

The chain has TRBV19 and TRBJ1-2, with D unclear. V shed 0 bases and J shed 4 bases, with 9 bases lying between them. The CDR3 totals 14 residues. Germline CDR1 reads LNHDA; CDR2 reads SQIVND (reference sequence). The CDR3 sequence: CASSIDYTAYGYTF. The CDR3 DNA sequence: TGTGCCAGTAGTATAGATTACACAGCCTATGGCTACACCTTC. Full variable domain (missing parts from reference TRBV19 and TRBJ1-2): DGGITQSPKYLFRKEGQNVTLSCEQNLNHDAMYWYRQDPGQGLRLIYYSQIVNDFQKGDIAEGYSVSREKKESFPLTVTSAQKNPTAFYLCASSIDYTAYGYTFGSGTRLTVV.

This clone was seen a handful of times. The CDR3 region is CASSQGEGQGAKTQYF. CDR3 nucleotides: TGTGCCAGCAGCCAAGGGGAGGGACAGGGGGCGAAGACCCAGTACTTC. The rearrangement uses TRBV4-2 and TRBJ2-5; 12 nucleotides align to TRBD1. The CDR3 runs to 16 residues. Germline trimming cut 1 base from V and 6 bases from J; bases unmatched to any gene: 6. Germline V gene data show CDR1 as LGHNA and CDR2 as YNFKEQ.

V gene TRBV7-8 combines with J gene TRBJ2-1; a possible D gene is TRBD2 (6 bases). CDR1 and CDR2 from the germline V gene are SGHVS and FQNEAQ. The CDR3 runs to 14 residues. Trimming took 5 bases from V and 1 from J, leaving 9 bases between them. DNA for the CDR3: TGTGCCAGCAGCCCCGGGGGATCCTACAATGAGCAGTTCTTC. This gives the protein CASSPGGSYNEQFF.

The V gene is TRBV28, the J gene TRBJ1-5; D gene ambiguous. Germline V gene lookup returns CDR1 MDHEN and CDR2 SYDVKM. Trimming stripped 4 bases from V and 0 bases from J, with 7 bases between. This CDR3 is built from 14 residues. The CDR3 DNA reads TGTGCCAGCAGTTCGTCCTTTAGCAATCAGCCCCAGCATTTT. Translating it yields CASSSSFSNQPQHF.